Ten or more counts support the clone carrying this T cell receptor (beta chain). These data originate in a study of neurological immune-mediated disorders. The authors produced cDNA by 5'RACE using 10-nucleotide random UMIs. Over 160 million TCR-beta sequences from 15-18 subjects were obtained in each sequencing run. TCRdb reprocessed the 5' RACE reads via MiXCR and lists one record per CDR3 protein. The sample includes roughly 100,000 distinct CDR3 sequences, 10% to 11% of them seen just once. Time point of the sample: longitudinal time-point 3. The study built unsorted libraries from 2 million PBMCs kept at -80 C. Sequences were obtained from PBMCs. This TCR was recovered from a female donor with HTLV-1-associated myelopathy (HAM/TSP).

The CDR3 here is CASSSRDRTNSPLHF. CDR3 sequence (DNA): TGTGCCAGCAGTTCCCGGGACAGGACGAATTCACCCCTCCACTTT. The V gene is TRBV27, the J gene TRBJ1-6, with 8 bases lining up with TRBD1. CDR1 and CDR2 from the germline V gene are MNHEY and SMNVEV (reference sequence). V shed 4 bases and J 7 bases; nucleotides not matched to a gene: 6. CDR3 size: 15 residues.